This T cell receptor (beta chain) is from a study of vaccination effects on CD4 cells after COVID-19. Study as a whole: Participants each got two BNT162b2 or mRNA-1273 vaccine doses.

Points on this clone: What it recognizes is unknown.

The study's findings and limits: Recruitment yielded few convalescent patients, and the study had no early post-infection timepoints. In healthy vaccinees, only 1 of 255 vaccine-induced clones cross-reacted with common cold coronaviruses.

Produced via immunoSEQ multiplex PCR; TCRdb's table is partial and in-frame only. The sample includes around 40,000 clones, 65% to 70% of them seen just once. At the end of around eleven days of culture, CD4+ T cells were isolated. Cultures got half-medium changes with IL-2 on days 3 and 7. Sequencing was performed on CD4+ T cells from PBMCs cultured without peptide, taken before COVID-19 vaccination. This clonotype originated in a human donor who received a COVID-19 vaccine.

The CDR3: CASSLGGKPADTQYF. CDR3 in DNA: TGTGCCAGCAGCCTGGGCGGAAAGCCAGCAGATACGCAGTATTTT. The chain has TRBV11-3 and TRBJ2-3, with D unclear. The CDR3 sequence is 15 residues long. Trimming removed 5 bases at V and 4 bases at J, with 16 bases between. Germline V CDR1 and CDR2: SGHNT, YENEEA. Variable domain in full (rest from reference TRBV11-3 and TRBJ2-3): EAGVVQSPRYKIIEKKQPVAFWCNPISGHNTLYWYLQNLGQGPELLIRYENEEAVDDSQLPKDRFSAERLKGVDSTLKIQPAELGDSAVYLCASSLGGKPADTQYFGPGTRLTVL.